Listed below are T cell receptor beta chains from one sample, sequenced in a study of cytomegalovirus exposure and HLA in healthy donors. TCRdb's copy holds only in-frame clones and misses some; the assay was immunoSEQ multiplex PCR. The sample lists about 160,000 clones, approximately 80% seen once, with around 2.2% in the top ten. Sequencing input: PBMCs. These receptors originate from a middle-aged man in good health and CMV-seropositive. CDR3s include the opening cysteine and the closing phenylalanine or tryptophan. A D gene is named only where the DNA matches it firmly. A row's size may be missing; if present it is once, few, many or a size class.

clone size	V gene	J gene	D gene	CDR3 protein	CDR3 DNA
NA	TRBV10-2	TRBJ2-7	NA	CASSEFSSYEQYF	TGCGCCAGCAGTGAGTTCAGCTCCTACGAGCAGTACTTC
NA	TRBV5-1	TRBJ2-3	TRBD2	CASSRDPGGTQYTQYF	TGCGCCAGCAGCAGAGACCCGGGGGGTACACAATATACGCAGTATTTT
few	TRBV6-4	TRBJ2-3	TRBD1	CASSDGTGGPDTQYF	TGTGCCAGCAGTGACGGGACAGGGGGCCCAGATACGCAGTATTTT
NA	TRBV4-1	TRBJ1-5	TRBD1	CASSQSGTAINQPQHF	TGCGCCAGCAGCCAATCCGGGACAGCTATTAATCAGCCCCAGCATTTT
NA	TRBV28	TRBJ2-7	TRBD1	CASSIFTGTDTAYEQYF	TGTGCCAGCAGTATTTTTACCGGGACAGACACCGCCTACGAGCAGTACTTC
NA	TRBV7-2	TRBJ1-2	NA	CASSPLTHGYTF	TGTGCCAGCAGCCCCCTAACGCATGGCTACACCTTC
NA	TRBV10-3	TRBJ2-7	NA	CAISTPTNGGVQYF	TGTGCCATCAGTACACCAACCAACGGAGGGGTGCAGTACTTC
NA	TRBV11-2	TRBJ2-5	NA	CASSFSSTGAGTQYF	TGTGCCAGCAGCTTCTCATCCACAGGCGCAGGGACCCAGTACTTC
NA	TRBV9	TRBJ2-7	NA	CASSVGPHENEQYF	TGTGCCAGCAGCGTGGGGCCGCACGAGAACGAGCAGTACTTC
NA	TRBV27	TRBJ2-5	NA	CASSQGVSWETQYF	TGTGCCAGCAGCCAAGGGGTTTCGTGGGAGACCCAGTACTTC
NA	TRBV29-1	TRBJ2-2	TRBD1	CSGRTGANTGELFF	TGCAGCGGCCGGACAGGGGCGAACACCGGGGAGCTGTTTTTT
NA	TRBV5-4	TRBJ2-7	TRBD2	CASSLARAGGSEQYF	TGTGCCAGCAGCTTGGCCCGGGCGGGGGGGTCCGAGCAGTACTTC
once	TRBV27	TRBJ2-7	NA	CASSLGRGLSYEQYF	TGTGCCAGCAGTTTAGGTCGGGGTCTCTCCTACGAGCAGTACTTC
NA	TRBV19	TRBJ1-3	NA	CASSIAPQVISGNTIYF	TGTGCCAGTAGTATAGCCCCGCAGGTGATCTCTGGAAACACCATATATTTT
NA	TRBV25-1	TRBJ2-3	TRBD2	CASSLGLAGVLGTQYF	TGTGCCAGCAGTCTGGGACTAGCGGGGGTTCTGGGTACGCAGTATTTT
NA	TRBV5-1	TRBJ2-2	TRBD1	CASSLRSGQGATGELFF	TGCGCCAGCAGCTTGAGGTCGGGACAGGGGGCTACCGGGGAGCTGTTTTTT
NA	TRBV29-1	TRBJ1-2	NA	CSAAPGWEPNYGYTF	TGCAGCGCCGCCCCCGGTTGGGAGCCTAACTATGGCTACACCTTC
NA	TRBV29-1	TRBJ1-1	NA	CSVGNQVTEAFF	TGCAGCGTCGGAAATCAGGTCACTGAAGCTTTCTTT
NA	TRBV5-1	TRBJ2-3	NA	CASSPARLSGASTDTQYF	TGCGCCAGCAGCCCCGCAAGGCTGAGCGGAGCTAGCACAGATACGCAGTATTTT
NA	TRBV7-8	TRBJ2-7	NA	CASSSINYEQYF	TGTGCCAGCAGCTCTATAAACTACGAGCAGTACTTC
NA	TRBV11-2	TRBJ2-4	TRBD1	CASSLVGTGANIQYF	TGTGCCAGCAGCTTAGTTGGGACAGGGGCAAACATTCAGTACTTC
NA	TRBV27	TRBJ2-3	TRBD2	CASSYGTSGGSLTDTQYF	TGTGCCAGCAGCTATGGGACTAGCGGGGGGTCACTCACAGATACGCAGTATTTT
few	TRBV4-1	TRBJ1-1	NA	CASSQGLSNTEAFF	TGCGCCAGCAGCCAAGGACTTTCGAACACTGAAGCTTTCTTT
NA	TRBV2	TRBJ1-3	TRBD1	CASRDTGAYSGNTIYF	TGTGCCAGCAGGGATACAGGGGCCTACTCTGGAAACACCATATATTTT
few	TRBV14	TRBJ1-2	NA	CASSPSLRYGYTF	TGTGCCAGCAGCCCTAGTCTTCGCTATGGCTACACCTTC
NA	TRBV23-1	TRBJ1-1	TRBD1	CASSPGQVFQGPMNTEAFF	TGCGCCAGCAGCCCGGGACAGGTTTTTCAGGGCCCCATGAACACTGAAGCTTTCTTT
NA	TRBV6-1	TRBJ1-2	NA	CASITGQVRYYGYTF	TGTGCCAGCATTACAGGGCAGGTTCGTTACTATGGCTACACCTTC
once	TRBV27	TRBJ2-5	TRBD1	CASSSGTGQETQYF	TGTGCCAGCAGTTCGGGGACAGGGCAAGAGACTCAGTACTTC
NA	TRBV7-8	TRBJ1-3	TRBD1	CASSPHRGDSGNTIYF	TGTGCCAGCAGCCCCCACAGGGGGGACTCTGGAAACACCATATATTTT
NA	TRBV6-5	TRBJ2-7	NA	CASTSLGGSGYEQYF	TGTGCCAGCACCAGTCTTGGGGGGAGTGGCTACGAGCAGTACTTC
NA	TRBV5-6	TRBJ1-2	NA	CASSLPTWEGYTF	TGTGCCAGCAGCTTACCCACGTGGGAGGGCTACACCTTC
NA	TRBV14	TRBJ2-5	NA	CASSLQPEGTQYF	TGTGCCAGCAGCCTCCAGCCCGAGGGGACCCAGTACTTC
NA	TRBV4-3	TRBJ2-7	NA	CASSQGMGRSYEQYF	TGCGCCAGCAGCCAAGGAATGGGCCGGTCCTACGAGCAGTACTTC
NA	TRBV13	TRBJ2-5	NA	CASSLRPAETQYF	TGTGCCAGCAGCTTAAGACCAGCGGAGACCCAGTACTTC
NA	TRBV4-1	TRBJ2-3	TRBD1	CASRYRDRDTDTQYF	TGCGCCAGCAGGTACCGGGACAGGGACACAGATACGCAGTATTTT
NA	TRBV7-2	TRBJ1-5	NA	CASSPVGGNSNQPQHF	TGTGCCAGCAGCCCAGTGGGGGGGAATAGCAATCAGCCCCAGCATTTT
NA	TRBV9	TRBJ1-2	TRBD1	CASSVTPEDRHYGYTF	TGTGCCAGCAGCGTAACTCCAGAGGACAGGCACTATGGCTACACCTTC
NA	TRBV9	TRBJ2-7	NA	CASSVGPHGSSYEQYF	TGTGCCAGCAGCGTAGGCCCCCACGGGAGCTCCTACGAGCAGTACTTC
once	TRBV6-5	TRBJ1-2	NA	CASSYSGNYGYTF	TGTGCCAGCAGTTACTCCGGGAACTATGGCTACACCTTC
NA	TRBV28	TRBJ2-1	TRBD1	CASSQIQGALGEQFF	TGTGCCAGCAGTCAAATACAGGGGGCGTTGGGTGAGCAGTTCTTC
NA	TRBV7-2	TRBJ1-2	TRBD1	CASSPEPGQGSYGYTF	TGTGCCAGCAGCCCCGAACCGGGACAGGGTAGCTATGGCTACACCTTC
few	TRBV4-3	TRBJ2-3	TRBD2	CASSQGIAGNSQYF	TGCGCCAGCAGCCAAGGGATAGCGGGGAACTCGCAGTATTTT
NA	TRBV29-1	TRBJ1-1	TRBD1	CSVADRGTEAFF	TGCAGCGTTGCGGACAGGGGTACTGAAGCTTTCTTT
NA	TRBV4-2	TRBJ2-3	NA	CASSQDLRDHTQYF	TGTGCCAGCAGCCAAGACCTGAGGGATCATACGCAGTATTTT
NA	TRBV4-2	TRBJ2-5	NA	CASSQDSRETQYF	TGTGCCAGCAGCCAAGATTCCAGAGAGACCCAGTACTTC
NA	TRBV29-1	TRBJ1-2	TRBD1	CSVETGFVENYGYTF	TGCAGCGTTGAGACAGGGTTCGTTGAGAACTATGGCTACACCTTC
NA	TRBV11-2	TRBJ1-6	TRBD1	CASSYGQGLNSPLHF	TGTGCCAGCAGCTACGGACAGGGCCTTAATTCACCCCTCCACTTT
NA	TRBV5-4	TRBJ2-7	TRBD1	CASSWTGGDEQYF	TGTGCCAGCAGCTGGACAGGAGGAGACGAGCAGTACTTC
once	TRBV5-1	TRBJ2-1	TRBD1	CASSPGTADNEQFF	TGCGCCAGCAGCCCAGGGACAGCGGACAATGAGCAGTTCTTC
NA	TRBV4-2	TRBJ1-4	TRBD1	CASSPSDRERGKLFF	TGTGCCAGCAGCCCCTCGGACAGGGAAAGAGGAAAACTGTTTTTT
NA	TRBV19	TRBJ1-1	TRBD1	CASRKHYRGSEAFF	TGTGCCAGTAGGAAGCATTACAGGGGGTCTGAAGCTTTCTTT
NA	TRBV30	TRBJ2-7	TRBD2	CAWGPGVAGGPQYF	TGTGCCTGGGGGCCGGGGGTAGCGGGGGGGCCCCAGTACTTC
once	TRBV7-2	TRBJ2-5	NA	CASSPALHGGETQYF	TGTGCCAGCAGCCCTGCACTACATGGAGGAGAGACCCAGTACTTC
NA	TRBV13	TRBJ1-6	NA	CASTPGGSSPLHF	TGTGCCAGCACCCCCGGCGGCAGCTCACCCCTCCACTTT
NA	TRBV7-3	TRBJ2-7	NA	CASSPSIGYEQYF	TGTGCCAGCAGCCCCTCGATCGGGTACGAGCAGTACTTC
once	TRBV4-1	TRBJ2-7	NA	CASSQQATAYEQYF	TGCGCCAGCAGTCAACAAGCAACGGCCTACGAGCAGTACTTC
NA	TRBV5-5	TRBJ1-3	TRBD1	CASSLWGQPVSGNTIYF	TGTGCCAGCAGCTTGTGGGGACAGCCAGTCAGTGGAAACACCATATATTTT
few	TRBV7-3	TRBJ2-7	TRBD1	CASSPGTDRGREQYF	TGTGCCAGCAGTCCGGGTACGGACAGGGGACGCGAGCAGTACTTC
once	TRBV5-6	TRBJ1-6	NA	CASSLFRLALPLHF	TGTGCCAGCAGCTTGTTCAGGCTGGCTCTCCCCCTCCACTTT
few	TRBV10-3	TRBJ2-5	TRBD2	CAISVRLAGETQYF	TGTGCCATCAGTGTGCGACTAGCGGGTGAGACCCAGTACTTC